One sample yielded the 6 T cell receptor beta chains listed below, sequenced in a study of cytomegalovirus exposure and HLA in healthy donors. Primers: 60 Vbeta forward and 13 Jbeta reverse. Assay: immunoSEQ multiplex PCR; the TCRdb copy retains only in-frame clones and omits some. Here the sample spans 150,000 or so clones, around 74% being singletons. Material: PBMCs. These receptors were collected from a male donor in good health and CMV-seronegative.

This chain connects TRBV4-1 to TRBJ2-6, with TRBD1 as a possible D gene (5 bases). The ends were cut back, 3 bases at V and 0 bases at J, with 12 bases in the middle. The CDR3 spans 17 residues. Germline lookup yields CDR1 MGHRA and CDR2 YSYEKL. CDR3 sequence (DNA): TGCGCCAGCAGCCAGGGCAGGGTACTCTCTGGGGCCAACGTCCTGACTTTC. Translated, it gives CASSQGRVLSGANVLTF.

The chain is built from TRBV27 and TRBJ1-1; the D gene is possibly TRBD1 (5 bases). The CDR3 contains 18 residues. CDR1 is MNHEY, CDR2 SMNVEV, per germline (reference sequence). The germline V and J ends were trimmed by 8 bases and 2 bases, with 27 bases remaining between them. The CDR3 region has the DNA TGTGCCAGCGGCCTTTGGCGGCTGGGGAGGGACTTAAACACTGAAGCTTTCTTT. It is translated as CASGLWRLGRDLNTEAFF.

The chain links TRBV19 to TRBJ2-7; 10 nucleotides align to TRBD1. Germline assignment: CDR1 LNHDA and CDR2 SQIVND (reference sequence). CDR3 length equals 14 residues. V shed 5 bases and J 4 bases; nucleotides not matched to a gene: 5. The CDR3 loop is CASSSRTGGYEQYF. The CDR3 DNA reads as TGTGCCAGTAGTTCCCGGACAGGGGGTTACGAGCAGTACTTC.

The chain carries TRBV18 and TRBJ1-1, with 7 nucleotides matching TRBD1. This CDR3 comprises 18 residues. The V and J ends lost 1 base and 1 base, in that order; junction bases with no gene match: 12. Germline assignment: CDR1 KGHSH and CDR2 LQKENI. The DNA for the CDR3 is TGTGCCAGCTCACCACTAGATACAGGGGCGACCCGGAACACTGAAGCTTTCTTT. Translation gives CASSPLDTGATRNTEAFF.

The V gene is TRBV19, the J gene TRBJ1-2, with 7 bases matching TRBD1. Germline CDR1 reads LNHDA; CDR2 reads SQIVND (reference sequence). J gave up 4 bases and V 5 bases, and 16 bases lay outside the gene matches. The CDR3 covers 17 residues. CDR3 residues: CASSPEQGRPLLYGYTF. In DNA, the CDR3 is TGTGCCAGTAGTCCGGAACAGGGGCGACCCCTCCTCTATGGCTACACCTTC.

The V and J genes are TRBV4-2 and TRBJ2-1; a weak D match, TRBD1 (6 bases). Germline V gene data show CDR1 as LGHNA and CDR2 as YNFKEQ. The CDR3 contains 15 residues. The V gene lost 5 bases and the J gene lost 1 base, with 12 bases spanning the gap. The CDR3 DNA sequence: TGTGCCAGCAGCGCAGGGGCCGGGTCCTACAATGAGCAGTTCTTC. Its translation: CASSAGAGSYNEQFF.